This T cell receptor (beta chain) was recorded in a study of radiotherapy plus CTLA-4 blockade in lung cancer. Comment on this clone: Its antigen is unidentified.

Regarding the study as a whole: Radiotherapy with ipilimumab was followed by blood expansion of tumor-derived clones.

CDR1 is SGHRS and CDR2 is YFSETQ in the germline V gene. The CDR3 runs to 14 residues. Trimming took off 4 bases at V and 6 bases at J, with 11 bases between the two ends. Method: immunoSEQ multiplex PCR; TCRdb's copy keeps in-frame clones and lacks some. The repertoire has around 80,000 clones, about four fifths of them found once; the top ten carry under 0.85%. V is TRBV5-1 and J is TRBJ1-6; D ambiguous. The source material was peripheral blood, sampled from a patient treated with radiotherapy plus ipilimumab. This clonotype was obtained from a human donor with non-small cell lung cancer who had stable disease on radiotherapy plus ipilimumab. CDR3: CASSLTGVNSPLHF. CDR3 DNA sequence: TGCGCCAGCAGCCTGACTGGGGTTAATTCACCCCTCCACTTT.